One sample yielded the 17 T cell receptor beta chains listed below, sequenced in a study of cytomegalovirus exposure and HLA in healthy donors. The PCR employed 60 Vbeta primers together with 13 Jbeta primers. Generated by immunoSEQ multiplex PCR, the TCRdb table keeps only in-frame clones and is missing some. The profile covers 100,000 to 150,000 clones, with 8% to 9.5% appearing a single time and 5% to 7% taken by the ten largest. The material sequenced was PBMCs. The receptors shown here come from a man aged 40-49 years in good health and CMV-seronegative.

The V and J genes are TRBV7-2 and TRBJ2-2; 9 bases line up with TRBD1. Trimming cost V 4 bases and J 5 bases; bases outside gene matches: 5. Germline V lookup: CDR1 SGHTA, CDR2 FQGNSA. The CDR3 is 15 amino acids. This chain's CDR3 is CASSSDRGVTGELFF. The CDR3 DNA follows: TGTGCCAGCAGCTCGGACAGGGGTGTTACCGGGGAGCTGTTTTTT. The full variable domain, its missing parts supplied by reference TRBV7-2 and TRBJ2-2, is GAGVSQSPSNKVTEKGKDVELRCDPISGHTALYWYRQSLGQGLEFLIYFQGNSAPDKSGLPSDRFSAERTGGSVSTLTIQRTQQEDSAVYLCASSSDRGVTGELFFGEGSRLTVL.

The V gene is TRBV5-1, the J gene TRBJ2-2, with 8 bases lining up with TRBD2. Germline V gives CDR1 SGHRS, CDR2 YFSETQ. V lost 3 bases to trimming and J lost 2 bases; unmatched junction nucleotides: 3. This CDR3 is built from 15 residues. CDR3 amino acids: CASSSTSVNTGELFF. CDR3 bases: TGCGCCAGCAGCTCGACTAGCGTAAACACCGGGGAGCTGTTTTTT.

V is TRBV5-1 and J is TRBJ2-2; TRBD1 might be the D (5 bases). The germline CDR1 and CDR2 sequences are SGHRS and YFSETQ. Trimming shortened V by 0 bases and J by 2 bases, and 11 bases separated the two germline ends. This CDR3 has 16 residues. In nucleotides, the CDR3 is TGCGCCAGCAGCTTGGCCCAGGGAAGAAACACCGGGGAGCTGTTTTTT. Protein: CASSLAQGRNTGELFF.

V gene TRBV30 combines with J gene TRBJ2-1, with 13 nucleotides matching TRBD2. CDR3 length: 17 residues. Looked up from germline, CDR1 is GTSNPN and CDR2 is SVGIG (reference sequence). V was pared by 1 base and J by 1 base, with 4 bases of the junction left unmatched. In DNA, the CDR3 is TGTGCCTGGAGTGGGACTAGCGGGGGAAAGTCCTACAATGAGCAGTTCTTC. This codes for CAWSGTSGGKSYNEQFF.

This clone came up a few times. The same CDR3 arises from other DNA sequences in this sample as well. The chain couples TRBV18 to TRBJ1-1; 10 positions match TRBD1. V dropped 3 bases and J dropped 5; count of bases not matched to a gene: 0. Germline V CDR1 and CDR2: KGHSH, LQKENI. This CDR3 contains 13 residues. CDR3 loop: CASSPGQGTEAFF. The CDR3 DNA is TGTGCCAGCTCACCGGGACAGGGGACTGAAGCTTTCTTT.

This clone was recorded a few times. This chain uses TRBV4-3 with TRBJ1-4, with D hard to call. CDR1 LGHNA and CDR2 YSLEER come from the germline V gene. V gave up 3 bases and J gave up 0 bases, with 5 bases separating them. The CDR3 sequence is 14 residues long. The CDR3 DNA reads as TGCGCCAGCAGCCAGTCGGCAACTAATGAAAAACTGTTTTTT. Its protein is CASSQSATNEKLFF.

The chain has TRBV19 and TRBJ1-2, with 9 nucleotides matching TRBD1. This CDR3 is 13 amino acids long. V was clipped by 6 bases and J by 4 bases; unmatched bases: 3. Germline assignment: CDR1 LNHDA and CDR2 SQIVND (reference sequence). CDR3 residues: CASSVTGGYGYTF. In nucleotides, the CDR3 is TGTGCCAGTAGCGTGACAGGGGGCTATGGCTACACCTTC.

This clone was seen more than once but under ten times. The chain is built from TRBV25-1 and TRBJ1-6, with D unresolved. The length of the CDR3 is 16 residues. Germline assignment: CDR1 MGHDK and CDR2 SYGVNS. The V gene lost 1 base and the J gene lost 11 bases, with 18 bases spanning the gap. In DNA, the CDR3 is TGTGCCAGCAGTGAATTTACGGGGAGCAATGGGGCACCCCTCCACTTT. Translated: CASSEFTGSNGAPLHF.

About this clone: At one boundary the junction diverges from the germline segment, which might be a read error. The chain carries TRBV10-1 and TRBJ2-2; D is undetermined. This CDR3 is built from 16 residues. Germline CDR1 WNHNN, CDR2 SYGVQD (reference sequence). The chain's CDR3 is CASSSSFYANAGELFF. The CDR3 nucleotides read TGCGCCAGCAGCTCATCATTCTACGCGAACGCCGGGGAGCTGTTTTTT.

This clone was picked up a small number of times. The rearrangement links TRBV4-2 to TRBJ1-5; D perhaps matches TRBD1 (5 bases). The CDR3 contains 15 residues. The V end was cut by 1 base, the J end by 5 bases, with 12 bases between. Looked up from germline, CDR1 is LGHNA and CDR2 is YNFKEQ. The CDR3 bases are TGTGCCAGCAGCCAAGTGTCGACAGCCTATCAGCCCCAGCATTTT. Encoded protein: CASSQVSTAYQPQHF.

CDR3 nucleotides: TGTGCCTGGAGCAACAGGGATTACTATGGCTACACCTTC. Its translation is CAWSNRDYYGYTF. V gene TRBV30 combines with J gene TRBJ1-2, with a weak D call TRBD1 (6 bases). Looked up from germline, CDR1 is GTSNPN and CDR2 is SVGIG (reference sequence). CDR3 length: 13 amino acids. Trimming removed 3 bases from V and 3 bases from J, with 11 bases in between.

This clone was detected only a few times. This sequence joins TRBV7-9 and TRBJ2-1; D possibly corresponds to TRBD1 (5 bases). The CDR3 is 14 amino acids. Trimming cost V 1 base and J 6 bases, with 10 bases left between them. Germline-derived CDR1 and CDR2 are SEHNR and FQNEAQ (reference sequence). The CDR3 protein is CASSLEVGANEQFF. The CDR3 nucleotides are TGTGCCAGCAGCTTAGAGGTTGGGGCCAATGAGCAGTTCTTC. The full variable domain, with the rest looked up from reference TRBV7-9 and TRBJ2-1, is DTGVSQNPRHKITKRGQNVTFRCDPISEHNRLYWYRQTLGQGPEFLTYFQNEAQLEKSRLLSDRFSAERPKGSFSTLEIQRTEQGDSAMYLCASSLEVGANEQFFGPGTRLTVL.

The table lists this clone with a few counts. The chain employs TRBV19 and TRBJ1-1, with a tentative D call TRBD1 (6 bases). Germline CDR1 is LNHDA and CDR2 is SQIVND (reference sequence). V dropped 4 bases and J dropped 3 bases, with 15 bases sitting between them. This CDR3 region has 15 residues. CDR3 protein: CASSRRGQIDTEAFF. The CDR3 DNA sequence: TGTGCCAGTAGTAGAAGAGGACAGATCGACACTGAAGCTTTCTTT.

This rearrangement joins TRBV7-2 to TRBJ1-1; perhaps TRBD1 as D (6 bases). There are 15 residues in the CDR3. Between the trimmed V and J ends, which lost 2 bases and 1 base, there was a span of 11 bases. CDR1 is SGHTA, CDR2 FQGNSA, per germline. The DNA of the CDR3 is TGTGCCAGCAGCTTATGGGGGACACAGAACACTGAAGCTTTCTTT. As protein: CASSLWGTQNTEAFF.

The V and J genes are TRBV28 and TRBJ2-3, with 13 bases lining up with TRBD2. The CDR3 consists of 16 residues. Germline V gene data show CDR1 as MDHEN and CDR2 as SYDVKM. With V trimmed by 6 bases and J by 6 bases, 9 bases remained unmatched. CDR3 residues: CASSARLAGGGDTQYF. As DNA, the CDR3 is TGTGCCAGCAGCGCCCGACTAGCGGGGGGCGGTGATACGCAGTATTTT.

J is TRBJ2-2 and V is TRBV11-2; perhaps TRBD2 as D (6 bases). The length of the CDR3 is 18 residues. The germline V gene encodes CDR1 SGHAT and CDR2 FQNNGV. V was cut by 5 bases and J by 5 bases, with 24 bases left in between. CDR3 bases: TGTGCCAGCAGCCCGCTAGGGACTCTCCCAGATGGGACCGGGGAGCTGTTTTTT. Its translation: CASSPLGTLPDGTGELFF.

This clone has a handful of counts. The chain employs TRBV19 and TRBJ1-1; D unresolved. CDR1 is LNHDA and CDR2 is SQIVND in the germline V gene (reference sequence). Deletions cut 3 bases from V and 0 bases from J, with 8 bases between. CDR3 length: 14 residues. CDR3 DNA sequence: TGTGCCAGTAGTATGGGCAGTTTGAACACTGAAGCTTTCTTT. It yields the protein CASSMGSLNTEAFF.